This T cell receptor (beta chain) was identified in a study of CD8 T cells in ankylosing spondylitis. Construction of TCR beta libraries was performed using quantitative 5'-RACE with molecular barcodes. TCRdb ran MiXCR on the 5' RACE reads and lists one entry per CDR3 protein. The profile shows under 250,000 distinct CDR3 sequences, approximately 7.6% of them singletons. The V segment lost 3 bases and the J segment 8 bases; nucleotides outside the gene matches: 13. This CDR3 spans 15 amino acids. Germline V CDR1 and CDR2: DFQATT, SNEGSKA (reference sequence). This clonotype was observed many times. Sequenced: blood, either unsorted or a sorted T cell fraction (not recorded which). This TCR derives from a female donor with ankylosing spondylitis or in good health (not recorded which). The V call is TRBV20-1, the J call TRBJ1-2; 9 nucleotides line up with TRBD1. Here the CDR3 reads CSASRDRAGGEGYTF. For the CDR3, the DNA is TGCAGTGCTAGCCGGGACAGGGCAGGAGGAGAAGGCTACACCTTC.